This TCR beta chain stems from a study of control samples from healthy donors and cancer patients. Profiling relied on immunoSEQ multiplex PCR, and the TCRdb table lists in-frame clones only, not all of them. Of about 76,000 clones detected, around 90% appear once; the ten largest clones hold 9.5%. The germline V and J ends were trimmed by 5 bases and 3 bases, with 5 bases remaining between them. The CDR3 spans 12 residues. The germline V gene has CDR1 LNHDA and CDR2 SQIVND (reference sequence). This clone was observed a single time. The V and J genes are TRBV19 and TRBJ1-5; no reliable D call. This clonotype originated in a woman in her fifties or sixties with colorectal cancer. Sequencing was performed on PBMCs. The CDR3 loop is CASSAINQPQHF. In DNA, the CDR3 is TGTGCCAGTAGTGCAATCAATCAGCCCCAGCATTTT.